This entry lists 17 T cell receptor beta chains sequenced from one sample in a study of blood T cells in healthy people across ages. A second PCR of roughly 7 to 11 cycles used a sample-barcoded 5' primer and a J-beta primer mix. TCRdb re-analysed the 5' RACE reads in MiXCR, keeping a single row per CDR3 protein. The data show over 500,000 distinct CDR3 sequences, over 25% seen once. These sequences were also reported in another study, on T cells of mothers and their children.

Sequencing input: blood. Receptors were obtained from a boy between 2 and 15 years old in good health.

The chain combines TRBV5-1 with TRBJ2-5, with a tentative D call TRBD2 (7 bases). The end of the DNA aligns better with TRBJ2-1, so the J call may be wrong. Germline values: CDR1 SGHRS, CDR2 YFSETQ. There are 15 residues in the CDR3. CDR3 region: CASSLVNRDGGEQFF. Here the CDR3 DNA reads TGCGCCAGCAGCTTGGTAAACAGGGACGGGGGGGAGCAGTTCTTC.

This rearrangement joins TRBV12-3 or TRBV12-4 to TRBJ1-6; D might be TRBD1 (5 bases). CDR3 length equals 15 residues. Trimming removed 6 bases from V and 6 bases from J, with 15 bases in between. CDR3 sequence (DNA): TGTGCCAGCAGAGGGGCTCCTCCGGCTAATTCACCCCTCCACTTT. Protein: CASRGAPPANSPLHF.

The V call is TRBV3-1, the J call TRBJ1-2; D is uncertain. CDR3 size: 14 residues. CDR1 LGHDT and CDR2 YNNKEL come from the germline V gene (reference sequence). The germline V and J ends were trimmed by 2 bases and 5 bases, with 12 bases remaining between them. The DNA of the CDR3 is TGTGCCAGCAGCCAATGGCAACGTCAGTATGGCTACACCTTC. As protein: CASSQWQRQYGYTF.

The chain combines TRBV7-8 with TRBJ1-3, with 9 bases identical to TRBD1. The CDR3 extends over 16 amino acids. J gave up 2 bases and V 4 bases, and 6 bases lay outside the gene matches. From germline, CDR1 is SGHVS and CDR2 FQNEAQ. CDR3 sequence reads: CASSSGTGIAGNTIYF. CDR3 bases: TGTGCCAGCAGCTCCGGGACAGGGATTGCTGGAAACACCATATATTTT.

The gene calls are TRBV6-2 or TRBV6-3 and TRBJ2-1, with 7 positions matching TRBD2. The germline gives CDR1 MNHEY, CDR2 SVGEGT. The CDR3 runs 14 residues. With V trimmed by 7 bases and J by 4 bases, 7 bases remained unmatched. CDR3 DNA sequence: TGTGCCAGCAACCCAGCGGGGTTTTACAATGAGCAGTTCTTC. Protein product: CASNPAGFYNEQFF.

This clonotype was counted a few times. The V and J genes are TRBV5-1 and TRBJ2-1; no firm D call. The V gene lost 1 base and the J gene lost 0 bases, with 8 bases spanning the gap. This CDR3 is 15 amino acids long. Germline assignment: CDR1 SGHRS and CDR2 YFSETQ. CDR3 nucleotides: TGCGCCAGCAGCTTGCCCGAAAGCTCCTACAATGAGCAGTTCTTC. This encodes CASSLPESSYNEQFF.

This clonotype has more than one count but fewer than ten. The rearrangement links TRBV20-1 to TRBJ2-5; maybe TRBD2 (6 bases). Germline loops: CDR1 DFQATT, CDR2 SNEGSKA (reference sequence). V was trimmed by 1 base and J by 2 bases, leaving 17 bases between them. This CDR3 is 16 amino acids long. CDR3 protein: CSARARSGPLQETQYF. For the CDR3, the DNA is TGCAGTGCTAGAGCCAGGAGCGGGCCTCTTCAAGAGACCCAGTACTTC.

This clonotype was counted between two and nine times. The junction shows a germline mismatch at one end, possibly a read error. The rearrangement uses TRBV10-2 and TRBJ2-5; D gene uncertain. The V gene's germline CDR1 is WSHSY and CDR2 SAAADI. CDR3 length: 12 amino acids. DNA for the CDR3: TGCGCCAGCAGTGGGTCTGGAGAGACCCGGTACTTC. It translates to CASSGSGETRYF.

The genes are TRBV20-1 and TRBJ2-7, with 8 bases matching TRBD1. The CDR3 sequence is 14 residues long. Germline CDR1 and CDR2: DFQATT and SNEGSKA (reference sequence). The V and J ends lost 3 bases and 3 bases, in that order; junction bases with no gene match: 7. The chain's CDR3 is CSASPGQGNYEQYF. CDR3 DNA: TGCAGTGCTAGCCCCGGACAGGGAAACTACGAGCAGTACTTC.

In its sample, this clonotype was seen a few times. Written as DNA, the CDR3 is TGTGCCAGCAGTGACCGAGCCCTGAGCTCCTACGAGCAGTACTTC. Translating gives CASSDRALSSYEQYF. This rearrangement joins TRBV2 to TRBJ2-7; D not resolved. Germline V gene sequence: CDR1 SNHLY, CDR2 FYNNEI. Trimming removed 3 bases at V and 0 bases at J, with 12 bases between. The CDR3 covers 15 residues.

This clonotype has only a few counts. The rearrangement uses TRBV27 and TRBJ1-1; D is possibly TRBD1 (5 bases). The CDR3 has 13 amino acids. From germline, CDR1 is MNHEY and CDR2 SMNVEV (reference sequence). The germline V and J ends were trimmed by 3 bases and 5 bases, with 10 bases remaining between them. In nucleotides, the CDR3 is TGTGCCAGCAGTTTGAGGACATATACTGAAGCTTTCTTT. It is translated as CASSLRTYTEAFF.

The CDR3: CSARDRRATNEKLFF. CDR3 coding DNA: TGCAGTGCTAGAGATCGCAGGGCCACTAATGAAAAACTGTTTTTT. This chain uses TRBV20-1 with TRBJ1-4; D might be TRBD1 (5 bases). The CDR3 extends over 15 amino acids. CDR1 and CDR2 (germline): DFQATT, SNEGSKA (reference sequence). V shed 0 bases and J shed 2 bases, with 10 bases lying between them.

There are many counts of this clonotype. The junction and the germline gene differ at one end; a read error may be behind it. CDR3 protein: CASSLVGQETQYF. The CDR3 bases are TGTGCCAGCAGCTTAGTTGGCCAAGAGACCCAGTACTTC. J is TRBJ2-5 and V is TRBV5-1, with D unresolved. Germline CDR1 SGHRS, CDR2 YFSETQ. The CDR3 has 13 residues.

This clonotype was detected only a few times. The genes are TRBV3-1 and TRBJ2-6; D is undetermined. CDR1 is LGHDT, CDR2 YNNKEL, per germline (reference sequence). CDR3 size: 16 residues. The V and J ends lost 0 bases and 0 bases respectively, with 6 bases between them. CDR3 coding DNA: TGTGCCAGCAGCCAAGATTGGGCCTCTGGGGCCAACGTCCTGACTTTC. Encoded protein: CASSQDWASGANVLTF.

This clonotype has a handful of counts. Germline is not matched at one junction end, which may reflect a read error. The V call is TRBV7-7, the J call TRBJ2-1; 7 bases align to TRBD2. Per germline, CDR1 SSHAT and CDR2 FNYEAQ (reference sequence). The CDR3 is 16 residues long. CDR3 sequence: CASSLGTGGGYNEQFF. CDR3 coding DNA: TGTGCTAGCAGCTTAGGGACGGGCGGGGGATACAATGAGCAGTTCTTC.

Only a few counts were recorded for this clonotype. This chain links TRBV12-3 or TRBV12-4 with TRBJ1-4, with D tentatively TRBD1 (6 bases). There are 14 residues in the CDR3. V lost 3 bases to trimming and J lost 7 bases, with 12 bases between them. CDR3 nucleotides: TGTGCCAGCAGTTTGAGGCAGGGGTTTGAAAAACTGTTTTTT. Residues: CASSLRQGFEKLFF.

V and J are TRBV7-9 and TRBJ1-1; 9 bases align to TRBD1. The V segment lost 5 bases and the J segment 5 bases; nucleotides outside the gene matches: 12. The CDR3 contains 16 residues. The V gene's germline CDR1 is SEHNR and CDR2 FQNEAQ (reference sequence). This chain's CDR3 is CASSHEGTGRRTEAFF. As DNA, the CDR3 is TGTGCCAGCAGCCACGAGGGGACAGGGAGGAGAACTGAAGCTTTCTTT.